These T cell receptor beta chains were read from a single sample in a study of control samples from healthy donors and cancer patients. TCRdb keeps only in-frame clones here, not all; method: immunoSEQ multiplex PCR. The table has 100,000 to 150,000 clones, roughly 87% seen once; the top ten hold around 8.7%. The sequenced sample consisted of blood. The receptor source for this set is a man aged 35 to 55 in good health. CDR3s include the opening cysteine and the closing phenylalanine or tryptophan. The D gene is left open where the match is weak. The listing skips clone size in some rows; elsewhere it reads once, few, many or a size class.

TRBJ2-5 | NA | TRBV3-1/TRBV3-2 | NA | CASSHSDRTQETQYF | TGTGCCAGCAGCCATTCCGACAGGACACAAGAGACCCAGTACTTC
TRBJ1-2 | NA | TRBV6-1 | NA | CASSERRGLGGYTF | TGTGCCAGCAGTGAAAGGAGGGGGTTGGGGGGCTACACCTTC
TRBJ1-1 | NA | TRBV7-9 | NA | CAGCLGASTEAFF | TGTGCCGGATGTCTTGGGGCGAGCACTGAAGCTTTCTTT
TRBJ2-1 | TRBD2 | TRBV10-2 | few | CASSTGTGGYNEQFF | TGCGCCAGCAGTACGGGAACGGGGGGATACAATGAGCAGTTCTTC
TRBJ2-5 | TRBD2 | TRBV2 | NA | CASSRPASGVYQETQYF | TGTGCCAGCAGTCGACCGGCTAGCGGAGTGTACCAAGAGACCCAGTACTTC
TRBJ1-2 | TRBD1 | TRBV5-1 | once | CASSFTDRGSYGYTF | TGCGCCAGCAGTTTTACGGACAGGGGATCCTATGGCTACACCTTC
TRBJ2-7 | NA | TRBV9 | NA | CASSVASGPTEQYF | TGTGCCAGCAGCGTAGCCTCCGGCCCTACCGAGCAGTACTTC
TRBJ2-1 | TRBD2 | TRBV7-2 | few | CASSLGGGVRKYNEQFF | TGTGCCAGCAGCTTAGGCGGGGGGGTCCGGAAGTACAATGAGCAGTTCTTC
TRBJ1-2 | NA | TRBV3-1/TRBV3-2 | NA | CASSQVGRTNYGYTF | TGTGCCAGCAGCCAAGTTGGCAGGACTAACTATGGCTACACCTTC
TRBJ1-2 | NA | TRBV4-3 | NA | CASSQDLTGANYGYTF | TGCGCCAGCAGCCAAGATTTGACAGGAGCTAACTATGGCTACACCTTC
TRBJ2-7 | NA | TRBV24-1 | NA | CATSGGTRVYEQYF | TGTGCCACCAGTGGTGGTACGAGGGTCTACGAGCAGTACTTC
TRBJ2-2 | NA | TRBV27 | NA | CASSLRRSVIRKNTGELFF | TGTGCCAGCAGTTTAAGGCGATCTGTGATCAGGAAGAACACCGGGGAGCTGTTTTTT
TRBJ2-3 | NA | TRBV27 | few | CASAARGGSTDTQYF | TGTGCCAGCGCCGCTCGGGGAGGTAGCACAGATACGCAGTATTTT
TRBJ1-3 | TRBD1 | TRBV14 | NA | CASSRTGASSGNTIYF | TGTGCCAGCAGCCGAACAGGGGCGAGCTCTGGAAACACCATATATTTT
TRBJ2-7 | NA | TRBV6-6 | NA | CASSASGTSPYEQYF | TGTGCCAGCAGTGCCTCCGGGACAAGTCCCTACGAGCAGTACTTC
TRBJ2-6 | TRBD1 | TRBV6-2/TRBV6-3 | NA | CASSLITLGDREAGANVLTF | TGTGCCAGCAGCCTAATCACTTTGGGGGACAGGGAGGCTGGGGCCAACGTCCTGACTTTC
TRBJ2-1 | NA | TRBV9 | once | CASSPGAGINEQFF | TGTGCCAGCAGCCCCGGTGCCGGGATCAATGAGCAGTTCTTC
TRBJ1-5 | NA | TRBV3-1/TRBV3-2 | once | CASSQATGNQPQHF | TGTGCCAGCAGCCAAGCAACAGGGAATCAGCCCCAGCATTTT
TRBJ1-1 | TRBD1 | TRBV7-9 | NA | CASSTRQGSNTEAFF | TGTGCCAGCAGTACAAGACAGGGGTCGAACACTGAAGCTTTCTTT
TRBJ1-1 | NA | TRBV10-2 | NA | CASSWDLSNTEAFF | TGCGCCAGCAGTTGGGACCTCTCGAACACTGAAGCTTTCTTT
TRBJ2-7 | NA | TRBV15 | NA | CATSRDLGAYEQYF | TGTGCCACCAGCAGAGATCTCGGGGCCTACGAGCAGTACTTC
TRBJ1-2 | NA | TRBV30 | NA | CAWSSPGRYYGYTF | TGTGCCTGGAGCTCACCCGGACGGTACTATGGCTACACCTTC
TRBJ1-5 | TRBD1 | TRBV30 | once | CAWSGQGARQPQHF | TGTGCCTGGAGTGGACAGGGGGCGAGGCAGCCCCAGCATTTT
TRBJ1-5 | NA | TRBV6-2/TRBV6-3 | NA | CASRPSLGGGNQPQHF | TGTGCCAGCCGCCCCAGCCTCGGGGGAGGAAATCAGCCCCAGCATTTT
TRBJ2-5 | TRBD2 | TRBV9 | NA | CASSANLAGGETQYF | TGTGCCAGCAGCGCCAATCTAGCGGGGGGCGAGACCCAGTACTTC
TRBJ2-5 | NA | TRBV4-1 | NA | CASSQWVGETQYF | TGCGCCAGCAGCCAATGGGTCGGAGAGACCCAGTACTTC